This T cell receptor beta chain was sequenced in a study of graft-versus-host responses after intestinal transplantation. Points from the study as a whole: Early post-transplant HvG declines tracked with peak circulating GvH clone levels. GvH clonotypes were identified within recipient marrow, with a subset emerging first in ileum or blood. Where graft-donor T cell macrochimerism was present, patients had high graft-versus-host to host-versus-graft clonal ratios in allografts.

The germline V gene encodes CDR1 SGHTA and CDR2 FQGNSA. V was cut by 5 bases and J by 1 base, with 4 bases left in between. CDR3 size: 12 residues. With respect to this clone: Antigen: not known.

Generated by immunoSEQ multiplex PCR, the TCRdb table keeps only in-frame clones and is missing some. The sample lists 130,000 to 150,000 clones, nearly 95% seen once, with roughly 0.19% in the top ten. The chain couples TRBV7-2 to TRBJ2-3; D unresolved. This clonotype originated in a human donor who received an intestinal transplant. This sample comprised unstimulated CD4+ T cells sorted from spleen or lymph node cells, obtained before intestinal transplant. The CDR3 loop is CASSPGTDTQYF. As DNA, the CDR3 is TGTGCCAGCAGCCCAGGCACAGATACGCAGTATTTT.